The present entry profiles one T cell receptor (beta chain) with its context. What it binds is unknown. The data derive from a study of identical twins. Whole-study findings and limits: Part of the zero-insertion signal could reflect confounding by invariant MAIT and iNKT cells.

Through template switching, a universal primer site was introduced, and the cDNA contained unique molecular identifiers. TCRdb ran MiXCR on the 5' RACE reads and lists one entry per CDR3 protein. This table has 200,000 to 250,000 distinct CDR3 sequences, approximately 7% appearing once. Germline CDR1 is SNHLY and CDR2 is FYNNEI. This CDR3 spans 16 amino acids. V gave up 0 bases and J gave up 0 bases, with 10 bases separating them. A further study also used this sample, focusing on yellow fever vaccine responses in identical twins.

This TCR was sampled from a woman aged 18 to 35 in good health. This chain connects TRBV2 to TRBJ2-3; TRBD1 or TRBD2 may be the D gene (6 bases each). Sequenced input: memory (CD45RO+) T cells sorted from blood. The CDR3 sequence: CASSEATGASTDTQYF. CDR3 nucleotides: TGTGCCAGCAGTGAAGCAACGGGGGCTAGCACAGATACGCAGTATTTT.